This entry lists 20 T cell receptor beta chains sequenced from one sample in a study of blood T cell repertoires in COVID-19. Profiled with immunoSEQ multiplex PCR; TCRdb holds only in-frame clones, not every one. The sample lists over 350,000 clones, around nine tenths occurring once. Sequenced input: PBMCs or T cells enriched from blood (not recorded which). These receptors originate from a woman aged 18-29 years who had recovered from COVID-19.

CDR3 nucleotides: TGTGCCAGCAGTGAATCCAGATTTGGCTACACCTTC. It codes for CASSESRFGYTF. This chain links TRBV2 with TRBJ1-2; D is unresolved. Trimming shortened V by 2 bases and J by 7 bases, and 8 bases separated the two germline ends. The CDR3 length is 12 residues. Germline CDR1 reads SNHLY; CDR2 reads FYNNEI.

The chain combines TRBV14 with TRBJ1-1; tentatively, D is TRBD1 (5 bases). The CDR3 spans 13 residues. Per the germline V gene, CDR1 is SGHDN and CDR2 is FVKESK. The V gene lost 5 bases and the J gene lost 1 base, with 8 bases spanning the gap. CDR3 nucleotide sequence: TGTGCCAGCAGCGAAACAGGGAACACTGAAGCTTTCTTT. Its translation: CASSETGNTEAFF.

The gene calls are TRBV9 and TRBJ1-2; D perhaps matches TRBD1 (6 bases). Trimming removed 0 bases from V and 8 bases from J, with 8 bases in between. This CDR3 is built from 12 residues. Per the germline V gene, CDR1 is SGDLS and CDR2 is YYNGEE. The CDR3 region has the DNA TGTGCCAGCAGCGTAGGGGGGCAAGGCTACACCTTC. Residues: CASSVGGQGYTF.

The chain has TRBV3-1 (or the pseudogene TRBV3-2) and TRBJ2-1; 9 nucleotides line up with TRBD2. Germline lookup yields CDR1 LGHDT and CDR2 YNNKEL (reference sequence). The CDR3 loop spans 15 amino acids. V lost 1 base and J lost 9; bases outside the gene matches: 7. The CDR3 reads CASSQGLAGYGEQFF. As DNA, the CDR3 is TGTGCCAGCAGCCAAGGCCTAGCGGGGTATGGTGAGCAGTTCTTC.

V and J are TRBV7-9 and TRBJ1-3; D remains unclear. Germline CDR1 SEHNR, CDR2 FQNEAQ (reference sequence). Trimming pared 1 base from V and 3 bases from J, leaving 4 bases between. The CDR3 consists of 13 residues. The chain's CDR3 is CASSLGVGNTIYF. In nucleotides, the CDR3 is TGTGCCAGCAGCTTAGGAGTTGGAAACACCATATATTTT.

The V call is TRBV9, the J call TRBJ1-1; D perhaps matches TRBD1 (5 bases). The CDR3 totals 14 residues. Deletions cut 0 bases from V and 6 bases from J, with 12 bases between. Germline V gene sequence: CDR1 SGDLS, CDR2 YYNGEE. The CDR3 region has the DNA TGTGCCAGCAGCGTAGGTCAGGGCGGCCCTGAAGCTTTCTTT. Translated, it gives CASSVGQGGPEAFF.

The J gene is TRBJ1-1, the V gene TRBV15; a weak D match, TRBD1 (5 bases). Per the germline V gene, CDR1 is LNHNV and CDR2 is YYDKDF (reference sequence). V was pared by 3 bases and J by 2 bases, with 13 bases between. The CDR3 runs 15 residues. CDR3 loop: CATSSARVGNTEAFF. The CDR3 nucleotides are TGTGCCACCAGCAGCGCCAGGGTAGGCAACACTGAAGCTTTCTTT. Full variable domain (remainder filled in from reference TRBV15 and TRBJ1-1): DAMVIQNPRYQVTQFGKPVTLSCSQTLNHNVMYWYQQKSSQAPKLLFHYYDKDFNNEADTPDNFQSRRPNTSFCFLDIRSPGLGDTAMYLCATSSARVGNTEAFFGQGTRLTVV.

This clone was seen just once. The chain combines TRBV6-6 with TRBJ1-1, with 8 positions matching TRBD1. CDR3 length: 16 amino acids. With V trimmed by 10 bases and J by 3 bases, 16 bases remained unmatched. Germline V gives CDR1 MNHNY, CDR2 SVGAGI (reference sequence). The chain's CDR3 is CATRGRSQARDTEAFF. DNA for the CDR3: TGTGCCACCAGGGGGCGGAGTCAGGCCAGGGACACTGAAGCTTTCTTT.

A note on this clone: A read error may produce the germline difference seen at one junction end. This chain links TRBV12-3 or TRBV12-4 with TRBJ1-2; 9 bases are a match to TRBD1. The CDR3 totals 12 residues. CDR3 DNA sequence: TGTGCCAGCAGTTTAGGGGGACAGGGATCTATCTTC. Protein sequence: CASSLGGQGSIF.

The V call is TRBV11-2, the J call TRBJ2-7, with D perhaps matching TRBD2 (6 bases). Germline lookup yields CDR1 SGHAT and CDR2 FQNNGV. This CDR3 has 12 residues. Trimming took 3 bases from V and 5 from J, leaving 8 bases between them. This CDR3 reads CASSLGGNEQYF. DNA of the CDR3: TGTGCCAGCAGCTTGGGCGGGAACGAGCAGTACTTC.

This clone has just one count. The CDR3 DNA reads as TGTGCCAGTAGTATCATGACAGGGCCCACAGATACGCAGTATTTT. This encodes CASSIMTGPTDTQYF. The chain recombines TRBV19 with TRBJ2-3; 7 nucleotides align to TRBD1. The CDR3 runs to 15 residues. Germline CDR1 LNHDA, CDR2 SQIVND (reference sequence). After removal of 3 bases from V and 2 bases from J, the junction contained 5 bases not matched to a gene.

DNA for the CDR3: TGTGCCAGTAGTCGACAGAGCCTCCCCAACGAGCAGTACTTC. This gives the protein CASSRQSLPNEQYF. This chain connects TRBV19 to TRBJ2-7, with a tentative D call TRBD1 (5 bases). Germline V gives CDR1 LNHDA, CDR2 SQIVND (reference sequence). The CDR3 spans 14 residues. The V end lost 5 bases, the J end lost 5 bases, and 16 bases lay between the germline ends.

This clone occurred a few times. The CDR3 protein is CATSRDFRRPQHF. The DNA for the CDR3 is TGTGCCACCAGCAGAGATTTTAGGAGGCCCCAGCATTTT. The V gene is TRBV15, the J gene TRBJ1-5; unclear D gene. Germline assignment: CDR1 LNHNV and CDR2 YYDKDF (reference sequence). V was trimmed by 0 bases and J by 9 bases, leaving 9 bases between them. The CDR3 is 13 residues long.

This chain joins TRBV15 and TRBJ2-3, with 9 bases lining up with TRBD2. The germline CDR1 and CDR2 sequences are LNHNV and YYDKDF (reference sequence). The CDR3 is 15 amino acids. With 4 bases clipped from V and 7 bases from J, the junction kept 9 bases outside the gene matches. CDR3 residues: CATSTRLADENTQYF. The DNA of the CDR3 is TGTGCCACCAGCACCAGACTAGCGGACGAAAATACGCAGTATTTT. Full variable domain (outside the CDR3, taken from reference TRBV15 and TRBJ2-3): DAMVIQNPRYQVTQFGKPVTLSCSQTLNHNVMYWYQQKSSQAPKLLFHYYDKDFNNEADTPDNFQSRRPNTSFCFLDIRSPGLGDTAMYLCATSTRLADENTQYFGPGTRLTVL.

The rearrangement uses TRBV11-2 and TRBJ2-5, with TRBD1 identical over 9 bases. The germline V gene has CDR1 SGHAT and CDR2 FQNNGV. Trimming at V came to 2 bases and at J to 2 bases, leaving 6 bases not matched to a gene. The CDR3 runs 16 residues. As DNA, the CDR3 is TGTGCCAGCAGCTTACCCCGGGACAGGGCTCAAGAGACCCAGTACTTC. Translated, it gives CASSLPRDRAQETQYF. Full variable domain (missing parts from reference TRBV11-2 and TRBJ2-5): EAGVAQSPRYKIIEKRQSVAFWCNPISGHATLYWYQQILGQGPKLLIQFQNNGVVDDSQLPKDRFSAERLKGVDSTLKIQPAKLEDSAVYLCASSLPRDRAQETQYFGPGTRLLVL.

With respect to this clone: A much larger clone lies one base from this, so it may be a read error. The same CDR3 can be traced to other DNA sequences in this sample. CDR3 DNA: TGTGCCAGCAGTGAAAGGGGAACTGAAGCTTTCTTT. The encoded protein is CASSERGTEAFF. The chain couples TRBV6-1 to TRBJ1-1, with a tentative D call TRBD1 (5 bases). CDR1 and CDR2 (germline): MNHNS, SASEGT. The CDR3 has 12 amino acids. Trimming took 2 bases from V and 5 from J, leaving 6 bases between them.

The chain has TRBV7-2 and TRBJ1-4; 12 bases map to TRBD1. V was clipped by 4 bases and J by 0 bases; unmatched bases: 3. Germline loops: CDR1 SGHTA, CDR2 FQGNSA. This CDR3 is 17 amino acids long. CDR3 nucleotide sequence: TGTGCCAGCAGCTGGGGACAGGGGGCCGCAACTAATGAAAAACTGTTTTTT. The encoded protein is CASSWGQGAATNEKLFF.

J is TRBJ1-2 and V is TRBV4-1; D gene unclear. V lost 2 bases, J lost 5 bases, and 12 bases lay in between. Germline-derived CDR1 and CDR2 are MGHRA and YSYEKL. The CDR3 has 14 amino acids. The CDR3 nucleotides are TGCGCCAGCAGCCAATTCTGGGGAGTATATGGCTACACCTTC. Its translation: CASSQFWGVYGYTF.

The DNA of the CDR3 is TGTGCCAGTAGTATCAGGGGGCTCACTGAAGCTTTCTTT. Translating gives CASSIRGLTEAFF. V gene TRBV19 combines with J gene TRBJ1-1, with 8 bases identical to TRBD1. J was trimmed by 4 bases and V by 3 bases; bases with no gene match: 1. The CDR3 sequence is 13 residues long. Germline CDR1 reads LNHDA; CDR2 reads SQIVND (reference sequence).

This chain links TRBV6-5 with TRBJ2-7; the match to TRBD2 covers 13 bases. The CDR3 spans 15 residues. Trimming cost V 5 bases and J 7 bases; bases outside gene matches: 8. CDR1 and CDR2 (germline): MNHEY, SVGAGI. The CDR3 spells CASSPTSGGAWEQYF. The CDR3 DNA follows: TGTGCCAGCAGTCCCACTAGCGGGGGGGCGTGGGAGCAGTACTTC.